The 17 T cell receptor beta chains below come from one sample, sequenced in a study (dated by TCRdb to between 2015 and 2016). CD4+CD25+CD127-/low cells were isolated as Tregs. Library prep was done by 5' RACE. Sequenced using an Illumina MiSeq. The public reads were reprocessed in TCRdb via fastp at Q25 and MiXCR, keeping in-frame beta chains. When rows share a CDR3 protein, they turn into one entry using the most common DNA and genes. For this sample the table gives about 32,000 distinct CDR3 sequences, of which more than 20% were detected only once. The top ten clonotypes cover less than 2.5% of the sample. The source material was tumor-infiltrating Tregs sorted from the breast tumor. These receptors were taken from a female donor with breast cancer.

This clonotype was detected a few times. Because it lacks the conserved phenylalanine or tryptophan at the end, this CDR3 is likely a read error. The CDR3 DNA is TGCAGTGCTAGAGACCCAAACACTGAAGCTTTCTAT. Its translation: CSARDPNTEAFY. The chain carries TRBV20-1 and TRBJ1-1, with unresolved D. Germline V lookup: CDR1 DFQATT, CDR2 SNEGSKA (reference sequence). Between the trimmed V and J ends, which lost 0 bases and 2 bases, there was a span of 4 bases. This CDR3 has 12 residues.

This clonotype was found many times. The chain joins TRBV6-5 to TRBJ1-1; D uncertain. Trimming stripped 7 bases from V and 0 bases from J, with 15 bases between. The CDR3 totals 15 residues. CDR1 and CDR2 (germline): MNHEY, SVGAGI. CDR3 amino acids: CASKYGGGMNTEAFF. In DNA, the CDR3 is TGTGCCAGCAAATACGGTGGAGGGATGAACACTGAAGCTTTCTTT.

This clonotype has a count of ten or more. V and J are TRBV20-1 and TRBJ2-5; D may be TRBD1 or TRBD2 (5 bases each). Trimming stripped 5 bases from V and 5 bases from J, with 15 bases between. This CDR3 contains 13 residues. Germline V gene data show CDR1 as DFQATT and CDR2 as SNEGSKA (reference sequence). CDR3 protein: CSAGIGASETQYF. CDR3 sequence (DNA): TGCAGTGCTGGCATCGGGGCTTCGGAGACCCAGTACTTC.

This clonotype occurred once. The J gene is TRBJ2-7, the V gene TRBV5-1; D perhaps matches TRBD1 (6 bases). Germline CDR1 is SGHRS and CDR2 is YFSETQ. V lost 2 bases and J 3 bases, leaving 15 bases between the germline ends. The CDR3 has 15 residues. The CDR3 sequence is CASSFDTGTIYEQYF. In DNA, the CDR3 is TGCGCCAGCAGCTTTGATACCGGGACAATCTACGAGCAGTACTTC.

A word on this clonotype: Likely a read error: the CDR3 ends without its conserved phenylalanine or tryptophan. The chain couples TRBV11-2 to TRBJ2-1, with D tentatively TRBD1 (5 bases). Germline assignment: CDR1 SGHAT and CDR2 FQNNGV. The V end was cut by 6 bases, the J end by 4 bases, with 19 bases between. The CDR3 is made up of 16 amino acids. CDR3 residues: CASSPGRGRGYNEQFL. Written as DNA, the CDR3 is TGTGCCAGCAGTCCCGGACGCGGTAGGGGTTACAATGAGCAGTTCCTC.

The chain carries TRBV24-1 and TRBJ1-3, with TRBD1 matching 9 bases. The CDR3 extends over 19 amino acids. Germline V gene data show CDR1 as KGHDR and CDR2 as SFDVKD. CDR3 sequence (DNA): TGTGCGACAGGGGGTTACAGGCCTAATCATCGTACCTCTGGAAACACCATATATTTT. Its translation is CATGGYRPNHRTSGNTIYF.

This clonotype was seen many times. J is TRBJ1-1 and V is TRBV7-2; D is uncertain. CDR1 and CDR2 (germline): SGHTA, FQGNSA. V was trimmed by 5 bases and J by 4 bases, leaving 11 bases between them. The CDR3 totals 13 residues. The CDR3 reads CASSPRAGTEAFF. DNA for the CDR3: TGTGCCAGCAGCCCCCGGGCAGGCACTGAAGCTTTCTTT.

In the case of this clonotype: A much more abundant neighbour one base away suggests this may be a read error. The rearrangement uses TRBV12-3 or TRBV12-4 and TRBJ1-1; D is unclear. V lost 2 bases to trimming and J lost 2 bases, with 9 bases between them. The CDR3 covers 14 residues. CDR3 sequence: CASSLNPLNTEAFF. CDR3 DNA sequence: TGTGCCAGCAGTTTAAACCCGTTAAACACTGAAGCTTTCTTT.

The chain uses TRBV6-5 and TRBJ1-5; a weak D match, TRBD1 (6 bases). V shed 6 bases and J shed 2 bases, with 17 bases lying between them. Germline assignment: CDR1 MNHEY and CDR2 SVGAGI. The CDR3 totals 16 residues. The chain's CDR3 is CASRQLGGSGNQPQHF. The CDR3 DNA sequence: TGTGCCAGCAGACAACTAGGGGGTTCTGGCAATCAGCCCCAGCATTTT.

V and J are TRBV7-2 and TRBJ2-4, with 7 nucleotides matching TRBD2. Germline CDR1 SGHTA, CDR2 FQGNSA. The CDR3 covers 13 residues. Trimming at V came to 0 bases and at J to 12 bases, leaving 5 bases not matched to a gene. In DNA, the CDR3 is TGTGCCAGCAGCTTAGCGGGCGGGGGAGCTCAGTACTTC. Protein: CASSLAGGGAQYF.

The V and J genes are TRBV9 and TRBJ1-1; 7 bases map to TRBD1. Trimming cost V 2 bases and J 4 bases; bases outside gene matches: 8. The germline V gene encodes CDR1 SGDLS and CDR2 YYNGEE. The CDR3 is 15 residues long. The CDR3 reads CASSVGGGASTEAFF. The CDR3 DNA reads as TGTGCCAGCAGCGTCGGAGGGGGCGCGAGCACTGAAGCTTTCTTT.

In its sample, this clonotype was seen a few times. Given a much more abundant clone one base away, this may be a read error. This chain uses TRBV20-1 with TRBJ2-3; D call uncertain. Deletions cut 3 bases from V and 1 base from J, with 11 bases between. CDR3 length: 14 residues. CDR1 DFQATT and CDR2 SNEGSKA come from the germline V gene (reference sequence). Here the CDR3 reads CSARLYSGTDTQYF. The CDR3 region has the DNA TGCAGTGCTAGGCTTTACTCTGGCACAGATACGCAGTATTTT.

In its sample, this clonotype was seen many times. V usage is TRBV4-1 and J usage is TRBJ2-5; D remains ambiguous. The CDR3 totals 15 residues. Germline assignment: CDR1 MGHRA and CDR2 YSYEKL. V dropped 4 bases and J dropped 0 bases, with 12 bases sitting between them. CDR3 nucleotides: TGCGCCAGCAGCCGGGCTATAGGGTACCAAGAGACCCAGTACTTC. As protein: CASSRAIGYQETQYF.

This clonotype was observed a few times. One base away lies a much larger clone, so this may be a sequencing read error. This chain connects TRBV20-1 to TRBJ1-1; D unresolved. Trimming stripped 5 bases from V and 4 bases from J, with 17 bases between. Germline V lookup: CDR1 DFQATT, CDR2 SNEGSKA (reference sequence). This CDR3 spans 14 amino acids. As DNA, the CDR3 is TGCAGTGCTTTTTACAGACCGTGTCCCACTGAAGCTTTCTTT. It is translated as CSAFYRPCPTEAFF.

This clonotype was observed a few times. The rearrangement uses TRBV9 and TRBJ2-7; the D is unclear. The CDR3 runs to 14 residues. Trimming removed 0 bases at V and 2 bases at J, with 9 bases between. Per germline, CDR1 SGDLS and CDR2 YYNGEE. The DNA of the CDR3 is TGTGCCAGCAGCGTAGGCTCTTGGGCCTACGAGCAGTACTTC. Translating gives CASSVGSWAYEQYF.

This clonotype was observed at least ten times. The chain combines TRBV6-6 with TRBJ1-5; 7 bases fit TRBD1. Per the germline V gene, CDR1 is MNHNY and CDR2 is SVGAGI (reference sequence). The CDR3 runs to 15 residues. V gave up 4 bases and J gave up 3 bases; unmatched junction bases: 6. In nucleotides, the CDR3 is TGTGCCAGCAGTTCGCGACAGGGCGACAATCAGCCCCAGCATTTT. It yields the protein CASSSRQGDNQPQHF.

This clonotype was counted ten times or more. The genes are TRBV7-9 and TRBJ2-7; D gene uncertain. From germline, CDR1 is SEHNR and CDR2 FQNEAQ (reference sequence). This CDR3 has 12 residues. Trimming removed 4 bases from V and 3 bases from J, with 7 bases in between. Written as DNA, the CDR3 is TGTGCCAGCAGCTCACTGCTCTACGAGCAGTACTTC. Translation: CASSSLLYEQYF.